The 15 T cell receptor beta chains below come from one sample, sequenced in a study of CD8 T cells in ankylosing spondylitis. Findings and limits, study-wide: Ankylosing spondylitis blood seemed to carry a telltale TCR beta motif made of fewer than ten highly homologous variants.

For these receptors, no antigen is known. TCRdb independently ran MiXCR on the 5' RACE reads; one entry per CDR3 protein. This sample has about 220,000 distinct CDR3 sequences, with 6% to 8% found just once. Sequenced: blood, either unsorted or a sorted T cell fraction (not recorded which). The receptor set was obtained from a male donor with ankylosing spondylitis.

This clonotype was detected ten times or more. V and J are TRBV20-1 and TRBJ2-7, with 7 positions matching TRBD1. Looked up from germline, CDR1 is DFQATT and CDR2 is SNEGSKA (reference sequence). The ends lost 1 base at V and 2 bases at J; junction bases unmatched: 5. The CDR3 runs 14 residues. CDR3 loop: CSARGFTGAYEQYF. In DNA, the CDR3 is TGCAGTGCTAGAGGATTTACAGGGGCCTACGAGCAGTACTTC.

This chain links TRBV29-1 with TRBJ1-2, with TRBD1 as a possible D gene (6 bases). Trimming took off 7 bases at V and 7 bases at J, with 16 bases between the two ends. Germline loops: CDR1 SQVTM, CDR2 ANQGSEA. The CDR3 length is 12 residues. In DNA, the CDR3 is TGCAGCGCCGCCGAGCCACAGGGTGGCTACACCTTC. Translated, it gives CSAAEPQGGYTF.

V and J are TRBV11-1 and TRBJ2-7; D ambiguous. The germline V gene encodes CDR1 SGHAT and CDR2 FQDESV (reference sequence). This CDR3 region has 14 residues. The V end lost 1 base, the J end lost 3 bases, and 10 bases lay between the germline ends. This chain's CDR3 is CASSLEYSRYEQYF. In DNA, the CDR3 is TGTGCCAGCAGCTTAGAGTATAGCCGCTACGAGCAGTACTTC.

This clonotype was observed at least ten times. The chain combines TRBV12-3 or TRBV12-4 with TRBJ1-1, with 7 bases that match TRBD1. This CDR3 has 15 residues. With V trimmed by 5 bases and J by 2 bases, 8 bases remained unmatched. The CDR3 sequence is CASSPINRGNTEAFF. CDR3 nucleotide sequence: TGTGCCAGCAGTCCCATTAACAGGGGTAACACTGAAGCTTTCTTT.

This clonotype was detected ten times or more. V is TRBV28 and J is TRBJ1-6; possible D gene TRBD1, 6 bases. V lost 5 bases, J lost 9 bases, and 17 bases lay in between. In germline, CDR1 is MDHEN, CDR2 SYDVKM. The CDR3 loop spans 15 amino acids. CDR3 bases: TGTGCCAGCAGTCCTCCCCTAACGGGGGCTTCACCCCTCCACTTT. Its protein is CASSPPLTGASPLHF.

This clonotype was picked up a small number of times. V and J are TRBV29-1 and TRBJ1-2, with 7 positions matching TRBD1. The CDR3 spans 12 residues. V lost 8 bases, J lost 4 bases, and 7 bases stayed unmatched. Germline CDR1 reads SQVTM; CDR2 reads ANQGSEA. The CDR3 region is CSIPGQSYGYTF. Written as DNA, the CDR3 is TGCAGCATCCCGGGACAGTCCTATGGCTACACCTTC.

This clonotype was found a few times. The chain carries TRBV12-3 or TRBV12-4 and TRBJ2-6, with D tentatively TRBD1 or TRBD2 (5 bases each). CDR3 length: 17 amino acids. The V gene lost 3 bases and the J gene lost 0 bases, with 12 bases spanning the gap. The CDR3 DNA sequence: TGTGCCAGCAGTTTCTGGGACGCGAGCTCTGGGGCCAACGTCCTGACTTTC. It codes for CASSFWDASSGANVLTF.

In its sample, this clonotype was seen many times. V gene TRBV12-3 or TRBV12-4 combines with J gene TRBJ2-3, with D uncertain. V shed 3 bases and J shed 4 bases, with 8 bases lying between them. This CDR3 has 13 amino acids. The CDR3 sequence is CASSFVGPDTQYF. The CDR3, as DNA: TGTGCCAGCAGTTTCGTGGGCCCAGATACGCAGTATTTT.

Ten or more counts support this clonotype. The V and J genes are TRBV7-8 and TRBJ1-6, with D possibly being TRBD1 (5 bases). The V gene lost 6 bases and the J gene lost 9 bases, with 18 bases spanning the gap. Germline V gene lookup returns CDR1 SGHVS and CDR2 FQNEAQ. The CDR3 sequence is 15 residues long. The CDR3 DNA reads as TGTGCCAGCAGTTACGAAGGATTAGGGGTTTCACCCCTCCACTTT. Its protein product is CASSYEGLGVSPLHF.

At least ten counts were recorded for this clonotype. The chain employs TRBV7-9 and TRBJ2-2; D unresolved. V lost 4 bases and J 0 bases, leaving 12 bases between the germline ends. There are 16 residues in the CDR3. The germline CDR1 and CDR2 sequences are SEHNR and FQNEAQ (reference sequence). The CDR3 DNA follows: TGTGCCAGCAGCTCTAGAAGTCCTCCGAACACCGGGGAGCTGTTTTTT. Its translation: CASSSRSPPNTGELFF.

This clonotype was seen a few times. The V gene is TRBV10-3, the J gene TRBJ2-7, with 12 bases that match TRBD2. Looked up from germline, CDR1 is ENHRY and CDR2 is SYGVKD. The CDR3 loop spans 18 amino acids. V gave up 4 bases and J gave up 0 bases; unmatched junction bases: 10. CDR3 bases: TGTGCCATCAGTGCTTGGTCTAGCGGGAGGGCCGGCTCCTACGAGCAGTACTTC. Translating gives CAISAWSSGRAGSYEQYF.

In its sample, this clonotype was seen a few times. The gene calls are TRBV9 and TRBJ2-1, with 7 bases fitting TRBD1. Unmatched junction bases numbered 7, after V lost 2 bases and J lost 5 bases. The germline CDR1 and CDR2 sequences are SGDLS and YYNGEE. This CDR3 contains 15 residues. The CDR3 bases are TGTGCCAGCAGCGTTGGAGACAGGGTGAACAATGAGCAGTTCTTC. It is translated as CASSVGDRVNNEQFF.

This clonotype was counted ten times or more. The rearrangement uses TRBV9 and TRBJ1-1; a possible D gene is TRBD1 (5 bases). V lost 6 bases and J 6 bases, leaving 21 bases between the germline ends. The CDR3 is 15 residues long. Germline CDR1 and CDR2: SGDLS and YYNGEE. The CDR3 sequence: CASKAGGGFGSEAFF. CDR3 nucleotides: TGTGCCAGCAAGGCTGGGGGTGGTTTTGGTTCTGAAGCTTTCTTT.

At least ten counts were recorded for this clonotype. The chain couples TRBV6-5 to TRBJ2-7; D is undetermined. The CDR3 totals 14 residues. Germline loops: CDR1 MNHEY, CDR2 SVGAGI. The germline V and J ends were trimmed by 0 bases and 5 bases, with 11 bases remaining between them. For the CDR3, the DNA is TGTGCCAGCAGTTACTCGAACCCTACAGACGAGCAGTACTTC. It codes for CASSYSNPTDEQYF.

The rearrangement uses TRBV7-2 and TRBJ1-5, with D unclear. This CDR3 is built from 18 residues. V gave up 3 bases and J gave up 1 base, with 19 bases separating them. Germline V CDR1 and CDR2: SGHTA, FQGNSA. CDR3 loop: CASSFARRVIGSNQPQHF. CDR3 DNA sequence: TGTGCCAGCAGCTTTGCCAGGCGGGTGATAGGGAGCAATCAGCCCCAGCATTTT.